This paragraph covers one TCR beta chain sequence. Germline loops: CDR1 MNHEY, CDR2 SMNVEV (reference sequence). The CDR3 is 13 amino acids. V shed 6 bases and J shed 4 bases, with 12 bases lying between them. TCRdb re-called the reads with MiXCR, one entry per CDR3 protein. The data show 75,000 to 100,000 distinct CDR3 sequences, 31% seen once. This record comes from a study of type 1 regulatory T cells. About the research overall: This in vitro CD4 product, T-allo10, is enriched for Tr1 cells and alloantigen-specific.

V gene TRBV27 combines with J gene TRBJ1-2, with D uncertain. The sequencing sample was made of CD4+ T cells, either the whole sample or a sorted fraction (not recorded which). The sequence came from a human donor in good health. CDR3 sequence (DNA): TGTGCCAGCAGGCAGAGGTCCTCCTATGGCTACACCTTC. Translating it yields CASRQRSSYGYTF.